This T cell receptor beta chain stems from a study of T cells in Graves' hyperthyroidism and ophthalmopathy. Study background: Prior to any treatment, at the point of initial diagnosis, peripheral blood was collected.

The V gene lost 4 bases and the J gene lost 3 bases, with 12 bases spanning the gap. The CDR3 sequence is 14 residues long. Germline-derived CDR1 and CDR2 are SGHAT and FQNNGV. Patients showing uncontrolled infection, other autoimmune disease, pregnancy or lactation were ineligible. Diagnosis rested on symptoms, serum thyroxine and TRAb, thyroid ultrasound, and orbital computed tomography. This clonotype was picked up many times. TCR beta CDR3 sequences were amplified from RNA transcripts. First-round RT-PCR with HTBI primers amplified the TCR CDR3 region. TCRdb re-analysed the multiplex PCR reads in MiXCR, keeping a single row per CDR3 protein. The sample lists about 620,000 distinct CDR3 sequences, roughly 15% seen once, with around 4% in the top ten.

The TCR originated in a woman under 40 with Graves' hyperthyroidism. Material for sequencing was blood. The chain couples TRBV11-2 to TRBJ2-5; possibly TRBD2 for D (6 bases). CDR3 amino acids: CASSSRELEETQYF. The CDR3 bases are TGTGCCAGCAGCTCCCGGGAGTTGGAAGAGACCCAGTACTTC.